This T cell receptor (beta chain) derives from a study of identical twins. This clonotype was found a few times. What it binds is unknown. Study-level findings and limits: Twin pairs' shared out-of-frame alpha sequences were enriched in low generation probability. With beta out-of-frame sequences, excess sharing by twins was weaker. The more abundant beta clonotypes in cord blood had fewer insertions, and memory repertoires did not show this.

The CDR3 contains 13 residues. Trimming took 0 bases from V and 4 from J, leaving 5 bases between them. Germline CDR1 ENHRY, CDR2 SYGVKD. In TCRdb, the 5' RACE reads were re-called with MiXCR into one record per CDR3 protein. The table shows some 320,000 distinct CDR3 sequences, with roughly 12% occurring only once. The same specimen was also included in a second study, on yellow fever vaccine responses in identical twins.

The receptor comes from a woman younger than 30 in good health. The material sequenced was CD8+ T cells sorted from blood. The rearrangement links TRBV10-3 to TRBJ2-3, with D perhaps TRBD2 (5 bases). CDR3 sequence: CAISESLADTQYF. The CDR3 DNA reads as TGTGCCATCAGTGAGTCACTAGCAGATACGCAGTATTTT.